One and the same sample provided the 30 T cell receptor beta chains below, sequenced in a study of blood T cell repertoires in COVID-19. Generated by immunoSEQ multiplex PCR, the TCRdb table keeps only in-frame clones and is missing some. The sample carries roughly 140,000 clones, roughly 88% recorded once. Input material: peripheral blood. The receptors originated from a woman aged 50 to 60 with acute or convalescent COVID-19.

The chain is built from TRBV5-4 and TRBJ2-2, with TRBD2 matching 10 bases. The CDR3 runs 20 residues. In germline, CDR1 is SGHNT, CDR2 YYREEE (reference sequence). The junction had 11 bases not matched to a gene; V was cut back by 0 bases and J by 0 bases. This CDR3 reads CASSLEVLAGDFANTGELFF. The CDR3 DNA sequence: TGTGCCAGCAGCTTGGAAGTGCTAGCGGGGGACTTTGCGAACACCGGGGAGCTGTTTTTT.

This chain joins TRBV5-4 and TRBJ2-2; a weak D match, TRBD1 (8 bases). The CDR3 loop spans 16 amino acids. The V and J ends lost 5 bases and 0 bases respectively, with 14 bases between them. Per germline, CDR1 SGHNT and CDR2 YYREEE (reference sequence). CDR3 sequence: CASRNRGGSNTGELFF. The CDR3 DNA reads TGTGCCAGCAGAAACAGGGGGGGCTCGAACACCGGGGAGCTGTTTTTT.

The V call is TRBV24-1, the J call TRBJ2-5; D is possibly TRBD1 (5 bases). V lost 6 bases to trimming and J lost 2 bases, with 12 bases between them. Germline CDR1 and CDR2: KGHDR and SFDVKD. This CDR3 spans 14 amino acids. The CDR3 here is CATSHRPPQETQYF. CDR3 bases: TGTGCCACCAGTCACAGGCCTCCGCAAGAGACCCAGTACTTC.

The chain recombines TRBV4-3 with TRBJ1-2; 9 bases are shared with TRBD1. Germline values: CDR1 LGHNA, CDR2 YSLEER. V shed 5 bases and J 5 bases; nucleotides not matched to a gene: 9. There are 15 residues in the CDR3. CDR3: CASSSMGTGIYGYTF. The CDR3 bases are TGCGCCAGCAGCTCGATGGGGACAGGGATATATGGCTACACCTTC.

This clone was observed once. The rearrangement joins TRBV9 to TRBJ1-3; D uncertain. CDR1 and CDR2 (germline): SGDLS, YYNGEE. The V gene lost 3 bases and the J gene lost 2 bases, with 9 bases spanning the gap. The CDR3 has 14 residues. The CDR3 reads CASSAMEAGNTIYF. In DNA form, the CDR3 reads TGTGCCAGCAGCGCCATGGAGGCTGGAAACACCATATATTTT.

The rearrangement uses TRBV4-3 and TRBJ2-3, with D perhaps matching TRBD1 (5 bases). This CDR3 contains 16 residues. Deletions cut 0 bases from V and 2 bases from J, with 12 bases between. Germline V lookup: CDR1 LGHNA, CDR2 YSLEER. The CDR3 DNA is TGCGCCAGCAGCCAAGATGTGGGGCTGGCCACAGATACGCAGTATTTT. This gives the protein CASSQDVGLATDTQYF.

Comment on this clone: Distinct nucleotide sequences in the sample also encode this CDR3. The chain recombines TRBV18 with TRBJ2-5; maybe TRBD1 (5 bases). Trimming shortened V by 3 bases and J by 1 base, and 6 bases separated the two germline ends. Per germline, CDR1 KGHSH and CDR2 LQKENI. The CDR3 covers 13 residues. The CDR3 sequence: CASSPDSQETQYF. The DNA for the CDR3 is TGTGCCAGCTCACCCGACAGCCAAGAGACCCAGTACTTC.

The chain carries TRBV19 and TRBJ1-1; 7 nucleotides agree with TRBD1. Looked up from germline, CDR1 is LNHDA and CDR2 is SQIVND (reference sequence). CDR3 length: 13 amino acids. Trimming took 6 bases from V and 2 from J; bases not matched to a gene: 3. The CDR3 sequence: CASRTGINTEAFF. CDR3 bases: TGTGCCAGTAGGACAGGGATCAACACTGAAGCTTTCTTT.

This chain uses TRBV19 with TRBJ2-7; D might be TRBD1 (6 bases). The CDR3 is made up of 14 amino acids. Germline CDR1 LNHDA, CDR2 SQIVND (reference sequence). With 6 bases removed from V and 2 bases from J, the gap between germline ends came to 14 bases. CDR3 DNA: TGTGCCAGTAGCGGACAGTTTGGCGCCTACGAGCAGTACTTC. This gives the protein CASSGQFGAYEQYF.

The J gene is TRBJ2-5, the V gene TRBV7-2; no reliable D call. V was shortened by 4 bases and J by 2 bases, with 8 bases between the two germline ends. The germline gives CDR1 SGHTA, CDR2 FQGNSA. The CDR3 has 13 amino acids. For the CDR3, the DNA is TGTGCCAGCAGCTACAGCCCGCAAGAGACCCAGTACTTC. Translating gives CASSYSPQETQYF. Full variable domain (missing parts from reference TRBV7-2 and TRBJ2-5): GAGVSQSPSNKVTEKGKDVELRCDPISGHTALYWYRQSLGQGLEFLIYFQGNSAPDKSGLPSDRFSAERTGGSVSTLTIQRTQQEDSAVYLCASSYSPQETQYFGPGTRLLVL.

The rearrangement uses TRBV12-3 or TRBV12-4 and TRBJ1-1, with D unresolved. The CDR3 contains 13 residues. V lost 7 bases and J 0 bases, leaving 9 bases between the germline ends. The CDR3 reads CASKYGVNTEAFF. CDR3 nucleotides: TGTGCCAGCAAATACGGAGTGAACACTGAAGCTTTCTTT.

A few counts support this clone. V is TRBV3-1 (or the pseudogene TRBV3-2) and J is TRBJ2-1; weak D call: TRBD1 (5 bases). Deletions cut 4 bases from V and 3 bases from J, with 10 bases between. The CDR3 extends over 14 amino acids. Germline CDR1 LGHDT, CDR2 YNNKEL (reference sequence). The CDR3 region has the DNA TGTGCCAGCAGCCTATCAGGGATCTACAATGAGCAGTTCTTC. Protein sequence: CASSLSGIYNEQFF.

V gene TRBV9 combines with J gene TRBJ2-5, with 9 bases aligning to TRBD1. CDR1 and CDR2 from the germline V gene are SGDLS and YYNGEE. The CDR3 spans 15 residues. J lost 2 bases, V lost 4 bases, and 6 bases had no gene match. The chain's CDR3 is CASSKGGQGQETQYF. DNA for the CDR3: TGTGCCAGCAGCAAGGGGGGACAGGGTCAAGAGACCCAGTACTTC.

This chain uses TRBV19 with TRBJ2-1; 7 nucleotides line up with TRBD1. This CDR3 contains 16 residues. Germline-derived CDR1 and CDR2 are LNHDA and SQIVND (reference sequence). V shed 4 bases, J shed 0 bases, and the junction held 6 bases outside the gene matches. DNA of the CDR3: TGTGCCAGTAGTAGACAGGGATTAAGCTCCTACAATGAGCAGTTCTTC. Translated: CASSRQGLSSYNEQFF.

The V call is TRBV6-5, the J call TRBJ1-1; 7 nucleotides line up with TRBD1. CDR1 and CDR2 (germline): MNHEY, SVGAGI. The CDR3 length is 11 residues. The junction had 3 bases not matched to a gene; V was cut back by 6 bases and J by 8 bases. Here the CDR3 reads CASSTDREAFF. The CDR3 nucleotides read TGTGCCAGCAGCACGGACAGGGAAGCTTTCTTT.

The J gene is TRBJ1-1, the V gene TRBV3-1 (or the pseudogene TRBV3-2); D may be TRBD1 (5 bases). V was cut by 2 bases and J by 3 bases, with 7 bases left in between. The CDR3 has 13 residues. Germline V gene data show CDR1 as LGHDT and CDR2 as YNNKEL (reference sequence). The CDR3 DNA is TGTGCCAGCAGCCAACAGGGCTACACTGAAGCTTTCTTT. Translating it yields CASSQQGYTEAFF.

This chain links TRBV5-1 with TRBJ2-6; D may be TRBD1 (6 bases). Looked up from germline, CDR1 is SGHRS and CDR2 is YFSETQ. Trimming removed 3 bases from V and 0 bases from J, with 10 bases in between. The CDR3 has 16 residues. The CDR3 is CASSWGQISGANVLTF. Written as DNA, the CDR3 is TGCGCCAGCAGCTGGGGACAAATCTCTGGGGCCAACGTCCTGACTTTC.

The count of this clone is one. In DNA, the CDR3 is TGCGCCAGCAGCCTATGGGGACAGACGAACACTGAAGCTTTCTTT. This translates into CASSLWGQTNTEAFF. V usage is TRBV5-1 and J usage is TRBJ1-1; 7 nucleotides match TRBD1. Looked up from germline, CDR1 is SGHRS and CDR2 is YFSETQ. The junction had 7 bases not matched to a gene; V was cut back by 4 bases and J by 1 base. This CDR3 region has 15 residues. Complete variable domain (other parts from reference TRBV5-1 and TRBJ1-1): KAGVTQTPRYLIKTRGQQVTLSCSPISGHRSVSWYQQTPGQGLQFLFEYFSETQRNKGNFPGRFSGRQFSNSRSEMNVSTLELGDSALYLCASSLWGQTNTEAFFGQGTRLTVV.

This clone appeared a single time. This sequence joins TRBV7-2 and TRBJ1-2; maybe TRBD1 (6 bases). V was pared by 5 bases and J by 7 bases, with 17 bases between. Looked up from germline, CDR1 is SGHTA and CDR2 is FQGNSA. The CDR3 is 14 residues long. In nucleotides, the CDR3 is TGTGCCAGCAGCCCGGGCGGGGGCCGGCGTGGCTACACCTTC. Its translation is CASSPGGGRRGYTF. The complete variable domain, with remaining parts taken from reference TRBV7-2 and TRBJ1-2, reads GAGVSQSPSNKVTEKGKDVELRCDPISGHTALYWYRQSLGQGLEFLIYFQGNSAPDKSGLPSDRFSAERTGGSVSTLTIQRTQQEDSAVYLCASSPGGGRRGYTFGSGTRLTVV.

This clone appeared a single time. V usage is TRBV5-5 and J usage is TRBJ1-3; 7 positions match TRBD1. This CDR3 spans 15 amino acids. Germline V gene data show CDR1 as SGHKS and CDR2 as YYEKEE (reference sequence). Losses at the gene ends were 3 bases for V and 3 bases for J; bases not matched to a gene: 6. Written as DNA, the CDR3 is TGTGCCAGCAGCTCGGGACAGAAGAATGGAAACACCATATATTTT. It specifies CASSSGQKNGNTIYF.

A few counts support this clone. The rearrangement joins TRBV12-5 to TRBJ2-1; TRBD1 agrees at 10 bases. V trimming: 1 base; J trimming: 7 bases; junction bases outside the gene matches: 4. The CDR3 runs 15 residues. Germline V gives CDR1 LGHNT, CDR2 FRNRAP. The CDR3 coding sequence is TGTGCTAGTGGTTTGGGGACAGGGGGATCTAATGAGCAGTTCTTC. It encodes CASGLGTGGSNEQFF.

The rearrangement uses TRBV18 and TRBJ2-2; D unresolved. The CDR3 has 15 residues. CDR1 is KGHSH, CDR2 LQKENI, per germline. V dropped 6 bases and J dropped 1 base, with 12 bases sitting between them. The DNA of the CDR3 is TGTGCCAGCTCTCCCCCGATCGGGAACACCGGGGAGCTGTTTTTT. This encodes CASSPPIGNTGELFF. The complete variable domain, with remaining parts taken from reference TRBV18 and TRBJ2-2, reads NAGVMQNPRHLVRRRGQEARLRCSPMKGHSHVYWYRQLPEEGLKFMVYLQKENIIDESGMPKERFSAEFPKEGPSILRIQQVVRGDSAAYFCASSPPIGNTGELFFGEGSRLTVL.

This clone has only a few counts. J is TRBJ2-2 and V is TRBV7-3; D is ambiguous. V lost 1 base to trimming and J lost 4 bases, with 10 bases between them. The CDR3 has 15 amino acids. CDR1 SGHTA and CDR2 FQGTGA come from the germline V gene. Here the CDR3 reads CASSLSIGGTGELFF. In DNA, the CDR3 is TGTGCCAGCAGCTTAAGCATCGGCGGCACCGGGGAGCTGTTTTTT. Looking up the rest from reference TRBV7-3 and TRBJ2-2 gives the full variable domain: GAGVSQTPSNKVTEKGKYVELRCDPISGHTALYWYRQSLGQGPEFLIYFQGTGAADDSGLPNDRFFAVRPEGSVSTLKIQRTERGDSAVYLCASSLSIGGTGELFFGEGSRLTVL.

V gene TRBV3-1 (or the pseudogene TRBV3-2) combines with J gene TRBJ2-6; weak D call: TRBD2 (6 bases). Between the trimmed V and J ends, which lost 0 bases and 0 bases, there was a span of 15 bases. CDR1 and CDR2 from the germline V gene are LGHDT and YNNKEL (reference sequence). The CDR3 is made up of 19 amino acids. The CDR3 DNA sequence: TGTGCCAGCAGCCAAGATCCCCGGGAGCGATTCTCTGGGGCCAACGTCCTGACTTTC. It specifies CASSQDPRERFSGANVLTF.

The chain joins TRBV7-2 to TRBJ2-7; 11 bases are shared with TRBD2. Trimming at V came to 4 bases and at J to 4 bases, leaving 3 bases not matched to a gene. Germline V CDR1 and CDR2: SGHTA, FQGNSA. The CDR3 has 14 amino acids. CDR3: CASSSSGGQYEQYF. The DNA of the CDR3 is TGTGCCAGCAGCTCTAGCGGGGGGCAATACGAGCAGTACTTC.

This rearrangement joins TRBV7-2 to TRBJ2-1; 12 bases fit TRBD2. The V segment lost 0 bases and the J segment 1 base; nucleotides outside the gene matches: 4. This CDR3 is built from 18 residues. Germline V gene lookup returns CDR1 SGHTA and CDR2 FQGNSA. As DNA, the CDR3 is TGTGCCAGCAGCTTAGCCCTAGCGGGGGGGCCTTCCTACAATGAGCAGTTCTTC. It is translated as CASSLALAGGPSYNEQFF. The full variable domain, with the rest looked up from reference TRBV7-2 and TRBJ2-1, is GAGVSQSPSNKVTEKGKDVELRCDPISGHTALYWYRQSLGQGLEFLIYFQGNSAPDKSGLPSDRFSAERTGGSVSTLTIQRTQQEDSAVYLCASSLALAGGPSYNEQFFGPGTRLTVL.

V usage is TRBV28 and J usage is TRBJ1-2, with TRBD1 matching over 9 bases. The CDR3 is made up of 15 amino acids. The V gene's germline CDR1 is MDHEN and CDR2 SYDVKM. The ends lost 4 bases at V and 6 bases at J; junction bases unmatched: 9. CDR3 sequence (DNA): TGTGCCAGCAGTTCCCCCCGGGACAGGGTCCATGGCTACACCTTC. This gives the protein CASSSPRDRVHGYTF.

The rearrangement joins TRBV4-2 to TRBJ2-1; D gene unclear. Germline loops: CDR1 LGHNA, CDR2 YNFKEQ. This CDR3 comprises 12 residues. Trimming cost V 0 bases and J 9 bases, with 6 bases left between them. The CDR3 reads CASSQESGEQFF. CDR3 DNA sequence: TGTGCCAGCAGCCAAGAATCGGGTGAGCAGTTCTTC.

This clone was seen a single time. The gene calls are TRBV7-9 and TRBJ2-5, with 11 positions matching TRBD1. CDR1 is SEHNR, CDR2 FQNEAQ, per germline (reference sequence). This CDR3 is 16 amino acids long. V dropped 6 bases and J dropped 2; count of bases not matched to a gene: 8. CDR3 bases: TGTGCCAGCAGTTTTGGACAGGGGGCAGGGCAAGAGACCCAGTACTTC. Translating gives CASSFGQGAGQETQYF.

The chain couples TRBV28 to TRBJ2-7; D gene ambiguous. The V and J ends lost 6 bases and 4 bases respectively, with 19 bases between them. CDR3 length: 15 residues. Per the germline V gene, CDR1 is MDHEN and CDR2 is SYDVKM. The CDR3 DNA follows: TGTGCCAGCAGCCCCCCGGAGTATATCGGGTACGAGCAGTACTTC. Translated: CASSPPEYIGYEQYF.